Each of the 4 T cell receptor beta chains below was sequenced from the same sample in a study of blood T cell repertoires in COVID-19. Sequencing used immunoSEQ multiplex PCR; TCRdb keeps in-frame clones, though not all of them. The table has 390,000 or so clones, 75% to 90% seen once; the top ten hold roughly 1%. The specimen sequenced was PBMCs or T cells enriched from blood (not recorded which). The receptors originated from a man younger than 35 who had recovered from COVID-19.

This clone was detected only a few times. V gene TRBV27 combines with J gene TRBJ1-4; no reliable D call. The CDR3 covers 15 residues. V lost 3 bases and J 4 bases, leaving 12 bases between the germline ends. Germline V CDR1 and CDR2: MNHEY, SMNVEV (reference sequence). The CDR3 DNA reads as TGTGCCAGCAGTTTTCTGGCGGAATATAATGAAAAACTGTTTTTT. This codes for CASSFLAEYNEKLFF.

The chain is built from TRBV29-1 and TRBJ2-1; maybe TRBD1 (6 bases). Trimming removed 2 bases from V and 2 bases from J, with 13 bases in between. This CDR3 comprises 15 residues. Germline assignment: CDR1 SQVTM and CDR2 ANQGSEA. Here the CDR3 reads CSVEPSDRPYNEQFF. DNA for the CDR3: TGCAGCGTTGAACCCTCCGACAGGCCCTACAATGAGCAGTTCTTC.

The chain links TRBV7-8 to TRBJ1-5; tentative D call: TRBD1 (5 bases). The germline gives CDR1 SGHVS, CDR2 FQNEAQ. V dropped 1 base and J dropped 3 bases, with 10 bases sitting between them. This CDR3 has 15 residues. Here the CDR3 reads CASSLVRQNNQPQHF. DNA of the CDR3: TGTGCCAGCAGCTTAGTACGACAGAACAATCAGCCCCAGCATTTT.

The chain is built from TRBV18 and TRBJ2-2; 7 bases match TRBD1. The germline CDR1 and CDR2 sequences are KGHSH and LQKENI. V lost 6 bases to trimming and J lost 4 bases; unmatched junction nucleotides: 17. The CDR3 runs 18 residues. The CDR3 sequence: CASSPQPATGTVTGELFF. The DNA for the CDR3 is TGTGCCAGCTCGCCCCAACCAGCGACAGGGACCGTCACCGGGGAGCTGTTTTTT.